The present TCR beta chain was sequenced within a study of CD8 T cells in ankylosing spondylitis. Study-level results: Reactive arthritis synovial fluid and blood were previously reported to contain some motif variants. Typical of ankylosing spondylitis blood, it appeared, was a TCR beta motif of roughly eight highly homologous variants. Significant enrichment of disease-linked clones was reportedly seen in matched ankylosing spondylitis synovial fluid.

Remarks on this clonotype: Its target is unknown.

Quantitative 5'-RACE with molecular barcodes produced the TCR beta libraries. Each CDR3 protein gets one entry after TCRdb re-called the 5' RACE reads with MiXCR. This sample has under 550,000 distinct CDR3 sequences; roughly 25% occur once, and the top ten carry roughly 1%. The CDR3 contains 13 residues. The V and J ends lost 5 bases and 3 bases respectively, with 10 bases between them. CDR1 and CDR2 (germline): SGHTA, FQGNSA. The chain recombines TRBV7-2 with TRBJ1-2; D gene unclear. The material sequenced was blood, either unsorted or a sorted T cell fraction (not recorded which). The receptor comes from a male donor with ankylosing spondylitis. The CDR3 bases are TGTGCCAGCAGCGCCGGGTCCTACTATGGCTACACCTTC. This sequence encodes CASSAGSYYGYTF.